The 27 T cell receptor beta chains given below trace back to one sample, sequenced in a study of human T cells and chemical hapten exposure (dated by TCRdb to the early 2020s). This sample's time point label indicates: patch test 1, 2 weeks after DPC sensitization. The treatment or condition label on this specimen signifies: therapeutic diphenylcyclopropenone sensitization with weekly scalp DPC. Libraries were prepared through RACE. These reads were obtained on a NextSeq 500. TCRdb passed the public sequencing reads through fastp at Q25 and MiXCR, retaining productive beta sequences. Each CDR3 protein gets just one entry, which takes the most common genes and DNA from the rows behind it. Recorded for this sample are 70,000 to 75,000 distinct CDR3 sequences; approximately 29% of them occurred a single time. Of the sample, roughly 9.8% is held by the ten largest clones. Sequences were derived from whole blood, sampled in connection with sensitization to the hapten diphenylcyclopropenone (DPC). The receptor set was obtained from a man in his forties or fifties with alopecia areata. Some clones in this sample may be carry-over from other donors' samples.

This clonotype was observed many times. The chain uses TRBV6-5 and TRBJ2-7, with D perhaps TRBD1 (6 bases). The CDR3 spans 16 residues. CDR1 MNHEY and CDR2 SVGAGI come from the germline V gene. Trimming pared 6 bases from V and 4 bases from J, leaving 22 bases between. Here the CDR3 DNA reads TGTGCCAGCAGAAAGAGGGGGACACCCACTCGGTACGAGCAGTACTTC. Translated, it gives CASRKRGTPTRYEQYF.

CDR3 in DNA: TGTGCCAGCATTCCTAGCGGGAGGGCCCTCGGAGGGCAGTTCTTC. It yields the protein CASIPSGRALGGQFF. The chain links TRBV2 to TRBJ2-1, with 12 bases aligning to TRBD2. V shed 7 bases and J 12 bases; nucleotides not matched to a gene: 13. The germline CDR1 and CDR2 sequences are SNHLY and FYNNEI. This CDR3 region has 15 residues.

The chain carries TRBV3-1 and TRBJ2-3; the D is unclear. The CDR3 consists of 14 residues. Trimming took off 0 bases at V and 2 bases at J, with 6 bases between the two ends. Germline CDR1 LGHDT, CDR2 YNNKEL (reference sequence). CDR3 residues: CASSQDAYTDTQYF. In DNA, the CDR3 is TGTGCCAGCAGCCAAGACGCCTACACAGATACGCAGTATTTT.

The genes are TRBV4-1 and TRBJ2-3; 15 bases are shared with TRBD2. Germline V gene sequence: CDR1 MGHRA, CDR2 YSYEKL. J gave up 4 bases and V 1 base, and 0 bases lay outside the gene matches. This CDR3 is 16 amino acids long. In nucleotides, the CDR3 is TGCGCCAGCAGCCAAGGGACTAGCGGGAGGGCAGATACGCAGTATTTT. This encodes CASSQGTSGRADTQYF.

As DNA, the CDR3 is TGTGCCAGCAGCCAAGATCTGACAGGCGATCAGCCCCAGCATTTT. Translation gives CASSQDLTGDQPQHF. This chain uses TRBV4-2 with TRBJ1-5; weak D call: TRBD1 (6 bases). The germline V gene has CDR1 LGHNA and CDR2 YNFKEQ. The CDR3 consists of 15 residues. Trimming cost V 0 bases and J 5 bases, with 11 bases left between them.

In its sample, this clonotype was seen a few times. The chain employs TRBV7-3 and TRBJ2-3; D unclear. The CDR3 is 13 amino acids. The V gene lost 2 bases and the J gene lost 2 bases, with 5 bases spanning the gap. Germline CDR1 reads SGHTA; CDR2 reads FQGTGA. The CDR3 loop reads CASSLEDTDTQYF. DNA of the CDR3: TGTGCCAGCAGCTTAGAGGACACAGATACGCAGTATTTT.

The table lists this clonotype with a few counts. This chain links TRBV6-1 with TRBJ2-6; D call uncertain. CDR3 size: 15 residues. Trimming pared 5 bases from V and 2 bases from J, leaving 10 bases between. From germline, CDR1 is MNHNS and CDR2 SASEGT. CDR3 amino acids: CASSIVGAGANVLTF. DNA for the CDR3: TGTGCCAGCAGTATAGTTGGGGCTGGGGCCAACGTCCTGACTTTC.

The rearrangement joins TRBV6-2 or TRBV6-3 to TRBJ1-5; TRBD1 agrees at 7 bases. The V gene end was trimmed by 4 bases and the J gene end by 3 bases; junction bases not matched to a gene: 6. The CDR3 is 15 amino acids. CDR1 MNHEY and CDR2 SVGEGT come from the germline V gene. The CDR3 loop reads CASSWFGQANQPQHF. CDR3 nucleotide sequence: TGTGCCAGCAGTTGGTTCGGACAGGCCAATCAGCCCCAGCATTTT.

The rearrangement links TRBV30 to TRBJ2-1; D is unclear. V shed 4 bases and J shed 2 bases, with 15 bases lying between them. Per germline, CDR1 GTSNPN and CDR2 SVGIG (reference sequence). The length of the CDR3 is 15 residues. The CDR3 region has the DNA TGTGCCTGGATCTACCCGGTGGGTCCCTACAATGAGCAGTTCTTC. Protein sequence: CAWIYPVGPYNEQFF.

The sample holds a few counts of this clonotype. The chain couples TRBV20-1 to TRBJ2-5; 12 bases are a match to TRBD2. The germline V gene encodes CDR1 DFQATT and CDR2 SNEGSKA (reference sequence). The V and J ends lost 1 base and 0 bases, in that order; junction bases with no gene match: 3. The CDR3 contains 16 residues. CDR3 protein: CSARVRLAGDQETQYF. The CDR3 coding sequence is TGCAGTGCTAGAGTAAGACTAGCGGGGGACCAAGAGACCCAGTACTTC.

This sequence joins TRBV6-2 or TRBV6-3 and TRBJ2-6, with D perhaps TRBD2 (5 bases). The CDR3 spans 17 residues. V was shortened by 2 bases and J by 0 bases, with 11 bases between the two germline ends. From germline, CDR1 is MNHEY and CDR2 SVGEGT. The CDR3 reads CASSYGSSSSGANVLTF. The DNA of the CDR3 is TGTGCCAGCAGTTACGGGAGCAGTTCCTCTGGGGCCAACGTCCTGACTTTC.

This rearrangement joins TRBV7-9 to TRBJ1-2; the match to TRBD1 covers 9 bases. The V gene end was trimmed by 4 bases and the J gene end by 3 bases; junction bases not matched to a gene: 6. This CDR3 spans 15 amino acids. CDR1 is SEHNR, CDR2 FQNEAQ, per germline (reference sequence). In nucleotides, the CDR3 is TGTGCCAGCAGCTCACAGGGGGCGAGGGACTATGGCTACACCTTC. Translating it yields CASSSQGARDYGYTF.

The chain couples TRBV27 to TRBJ1-5, with D possibly TRBD1 on 5 matching bases. Germline V CDR1 and CDR2: MNHEY, SMNVEV (reference sequence). The CDR3 contains 13 residues. The germline V and J ends were trimmed by 5 bases and 6 bases, with 11 bases remaining between them. DNA of the CDR3: TGTGCCAGCAGTCCCTCAGGGAGTCAGCCCCAGCATTTT. Translation: CASSPSGSQPQHF.

V and J are TRBV5-1 and TRBJ2-7; D is perhaps TRBD1 or TRBD2 (5 bases each). The CDR3 loop spans 12 amino acids. CDR1 is SGHRS and CDR2 is YFSETQ in the germline V gene. Between the trimmed V and J ends, which lost 5 bases and 2 bases, there was a span of 8 bases. The CDR3 sequence: CASRGVTYEQYF. CDR3 in DNA: TGCGCCAGCAGGGGGGTAACCTACGAGCAGTACTTC.

The gene calls are TRBV20-1 and TRBJ2-7; 12 bases agree with TRBD2. Germline CDR1 DFQATT, CDR2 SNEGSKA (reference sequence). This CDR3 has 15 amino acids. Trimming removed 0 bases from V and 4 bases from J; junction bases left unmatched: 4. CDR3 in amino acids: CSARDPTSGGYEQYF. CDR3 nucleotide sequence: TGCAGTGCTAGAGATCCGACTAGCGGGGGATACGAGCAGTACTTC.

This clonotype was counted a few times. The chain employs TRBV28 and TRBJ2-5, with 9 nucleotides matching TRBD1. Trimming removed 2 bases from V and 9 bases from J; junction bases left unmatched: 7. The CDR3 is 14 amino acids. The germline gives CDR1 MDHEN, CDR2 SYDVKM. Here the CDR3 reads CASSLPGTGMSQYF. In DNA, the CDR3 is TGTGCCAGCAGTTTACCCGGGACAGGGATGTCCCAGTACTTC.

This clonotype was counted a few times. The chain employs TRBV20-1 and TRBJ2-7, with TRBD1 matching 7 bases. After removal of 1 base from V and 4 bases from J, the junction contained 16 bases not matched to a gene. The germline CDR1 and CDR2 sequences are DFQATT and SNEGSKA (reference sequence). The CDR3 is made up of 17 amino acids. The CDR3 loop is CSARVPPTGAQSYEQYF. The CDR3 DNA reads as TGCAGTGCTAGAGTCCCTCCTACAGGGGCGCAGTCGTACGAGCAGTACTTC.

The V and J genes are TRBV10-3 and TRBJ2-1; D remains ambiguous. CDR1 ENHRY and CDR2 SYGVKD come from the germline V gene. V was shortened by 3 bases and J by 8 bases, with 11 bases between the two germline ends. This CDR3 spans 13 amino acids. The CDR3 region has the DNA TGTGCCATCAGTGACCCTCGAGGCTATGAGCAGTTCTTC. The encoded protein is CAISDPRGYEQFF.

This clonotype has a handful of counts. V and J are TRBV2 and TRBJ1-1; 7 bases map to TRBD1. Germline values: CDR1 SNHLY, CDR2 FYNNEI. The V gene end was trimmed by 4 bases and the J gene end by 0 bases; junction bases not matched to a gene: 8. This CDR3 is 16 amino acids long. The DNA of the CDR3 is TGTGCCAGCAGTGCCCAAGGGACAGCCATGAACACTGAAGCTTTCTTT. It codes for CASSAQGTAMNTEAFF.

The chain is built from TRBV9 and TRBJ2-3, with no clear D. Trimming left V 3 bases short and J 2 bases short, with 4 bases between. Germline V CDR1 and CDR2: SGDLS, YYNGEE. The CDR3 extends over 12 amino acids. For the CDR3, the DNA is TGTGCCAGCAGCGGCAACACAGATACGCAGTATTTT. Its protein is CASSGNTDTQYF.

The rearrangement links TRBV28 to TRBJ2-5; a possible D gene is TRBD2 (6 bases). The germline V gene encodes CDR1 MDHEN and CDR2 SYDVKM. V lost 3 bases and J lost 2, with 10 bases in between. The CDR3 runs to 14 residues. Written as DNA, the CDR3 is TGTGCCAGCAGTTTGGGAGGATATCAAGAGACCCAGTACTTC. As protein: CASSLGGYQETQYF.

The chain recombines TRBV14 with TRBJ1-1, with no clear D. Between the trimmed V and J ends, which lost 6 bases and 5 bases, there was a span of 10 bases. The CDR3 covers 12 residues. Germline values: CDR1 SGHDN, CDR2 FVKESK. The CDR3 sequence is CASRKTGTEAFF. CDR3 bases: TGTGCCAGCAGAAAGACCGGAACTGAAGCTTTCTTT.

The sample holds a few counts of this clonotype. The CDR3 spells CSARAGVGQYF. The CDR3, as DNA: TGCAGTGCTAGGGCAGGGGTGGGGCAGTACTTC. The chain is built from TRBV20-1 and TRBJ2-7, with a weak D call TRBD1 (6 bases). The V gene lost 3 bases and the J gene lost 9 bases, with 12 bases spanning the gap. Germline V lookup: CDR1 DFQATT, CDR2 SNEGSKA (reference sequence). The CDR3 runs 11 residues.

This rearrangement joins TRBV6-1 to TRBJ1-1; D possibly corresponds to TRBD1 (5 bases). Germline CDR1 and CDR2: MNHNS and SASEGT. CDR3 size: 14 residues. The V end lost 7 bases, the J end lost 4 bases, and 16 bases lay between the germline ends. CDR3 protein: CASTRAGLGTEAFF. DNA for the CDR3: TGTGCCAGCACCCGGGCAGGGCTCGGCACTGAAGCTTTCTTT.

This rearrangement joins TRBV4-2 to TRBJ2-3, with 12 bases aligning to TRBD1. After removal of 1 base from V and 4 bases from J, the junction contained 3 bases not matched to a gene. From germline, CDR1 is LGHNA and CDR2 YNFKEQ. The CDR3 is 16 amino acids. The CDR3 bases are TGTGCCAGCAGCCAAGCCGGGACAGGGGGCGCAGATACGCAGTATTTT. Protein sequence: CASSQAGTGGADTQYF.

This clonotype has more than one count but fewer than ten. The genes are TRBV5-1 and TRBJ2-1; the match to TRBD2 covers 11 bases. Unmatched junction bases numbered 4, after V lost 5 bases and J lost 3 bases. The CDR3 is made up of 15 amino acids. Germline V gives CDR1 SGHRS, CDR2 YFSETQ. The CDR3 region is CASRLTSGDYNEQFF. In nucleotides, the CDR3 is TGCGCCAGCAGGCTGACTAGCGGGGACTACAATGAGCAGTTCTTC.

A few counts support this clonotype. CDR3 loop: CASSYWVNEQFF. CDR3 coding DNA: TGTGCCAGCAGTTATTGGGTCAATGAGCAGTTCTTC. This rearrangement joins TRBV12-3 or TRBV12-4 to TRBJ2-1; D is unclear. The CDR3 is made up of 12 amino acids. Trimming pared 4 bases from V and 6 bases from J, leaving 7 bases between.